This record concerns one T cell receptor (beta chain) sequence. Antigen specificity is unknown. All of the isolated RNA was reverse transcribed, so expressed TCRB transcripts were sequenced. Sequencing was performed with immunoSEQ multiplex PCR; in TCRdb, only in-frame clones are kept and a portion is missing. The sample records about 260,000 clones, 20% being singletons. The data belong to a study of beta chain features in type 1 diabetes. At the level of the study: Investigators examined 107,917,701 sorted cells across all samples. Study outcomes and limitations: Shortening of TCRB CDR3s, moderate but significant, appeared in all four CD4+ subsets of Type 1 diabetes patients. Compared with healthy donors, patients appeared to share more similar naive, central memory and regulatory TCRB repertoires. There was a possibility that cDNA sequencing over-represented cells with high TCR expression. Patients with type 1 diabetes carried fewer insertions and had more deletions at their VDJ junctions.

Germline V gene sequence: CDR1 SQVTM, CDR2 ANQGSEA. CDR3 length equals 11 residues. Trimming took off 4 bases at V and 6 bases at J, with 6 bases between the two ends. V gene TRBV29-1 combines with J gene TRBJ2-2; D is uncertain. What was sequenced was naive CD4+ T cells from blood. The TCR comes from a woman aged 40 to 50 with type 1 diabetes. DNA for the CDR3: TGCAGCGTTGCCGTAGCCGGGGAGCTGTTTTTT. Protein sequence: CSVAVAGELFF.